The clone carrying this T cell receptor beta chain was seen a few times. TCRdb re-analysed the 5' RACE reads in MiXCR, keeping a single row per CDR3 protein. This table has 350,000 to 450,000 distinct CDR3 sequences, approximately 24% appearing once. This sample stems from a study of T-cell memory formation after mild COVID-19. V trimming: 5 bases; J trimming: 4 bases; junction bases outside the gene matches: 5. Germline V gives CDR1 DFQATT, CDR2 SNEGSKA (reference sequence). The CDR3 is 13 residues long. The chain couples TRBV20-1 to TRBJ2-7, with 10 bases matching TRBD1. The clonotype originates from an adult woman who had mild COVID-19 (a few samples of this study predate the infection). Cell type and time point are not known. The material sequenced was PBMCs or a T cell subset sorted from them (not recorded which). CDR3 amino acids: CSAEDRGEYEQYF. CDR3 sequence (DNA): TGCAGTGCTGAGGACAGGGGGGAATACGAGCAGTACTTC.